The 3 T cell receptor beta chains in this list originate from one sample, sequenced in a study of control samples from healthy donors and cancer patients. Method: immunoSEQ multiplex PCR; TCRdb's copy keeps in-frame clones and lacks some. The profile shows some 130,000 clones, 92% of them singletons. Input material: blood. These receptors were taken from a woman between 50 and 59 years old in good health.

The CDR3 spells CASSTQHQAASPLHF. The CDR3 nucleotides read TGTGCCAGTAGTACCCAACACCAGGCGGCTTCACCCCTCCACTTT. The chain couples TRBV19 to TRBJ1-6; D ambiguous. CDR3 size: 15 residues. V gave up 4 bases and J gave up 9 bases, with 16 bases separating them. Germline V CDR1 and CDR2: LNHDA, SQIVND (reference sequence).

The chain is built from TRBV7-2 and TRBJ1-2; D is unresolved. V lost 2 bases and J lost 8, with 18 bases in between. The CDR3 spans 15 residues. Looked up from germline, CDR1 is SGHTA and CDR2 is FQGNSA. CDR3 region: CASSLLIAGGGGYTF. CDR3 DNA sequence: TGTGCCAGCAGCTTATTGATAGCAGGTGGTGGCGGCTACACCTTC.

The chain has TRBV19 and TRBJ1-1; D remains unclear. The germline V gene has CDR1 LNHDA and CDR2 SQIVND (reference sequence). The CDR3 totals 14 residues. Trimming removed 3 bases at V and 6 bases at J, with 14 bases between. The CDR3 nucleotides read TGTGCCAGTAGTATTAAAGCGGTGAGTCCTGAAGCTTTCTTT. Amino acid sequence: CASSIKAVSPEAFF.